The clone carrying this T cell receptor beta chain came up once. V lost 2 bases and J lost 1; bases outside the gene matches: 12. Germline V gene data show CDR1 as MDHEN and CDR2 as SYDVKM. The CDR3 runs 18 residues. The time point was: peak reinfection, 3 to 8 weeks after reinfection detection. No in vitro expansion preceded TCR sequencing of the sorted cells. This entry belongs to a study of memory CD8 T cells in hepatitis C reinfection. About the study: Between 3 and 8 weeks after reinfection detection, peak samples were drawn.

Assay: immunoSEQ multiplex PCR; the TCRdb copy retains only in-frame clones and omits some. The sample consists of some 40,000 clones, roughly 90% of them appearing once. This TCR derives from a man between 18 and 35 years old with hepatitis C virus infection. The chain recombines TRBV28 with TRBJ2-3; 7 bases map to TRBD1. Sample: naive CD8+ T cells sorted from blood. CDR3 sequence: CASSLTGASISRTDTQYF. CDR3 nucleotide sequence: TGTGCCAGCAGTTTAACAGGGGCGAGCATTTCGCGCACAGATACGCAGTATTTT.